Each of the 6 T cell receptor beta chains below was sequenced from the same sample in a study of early T cells in non-severe SARS-CoV-2 infection. TCRdb fed the 5' RACE reads into MiXCR, producing one record per CDR3 protein. The table has fewer than 45,000 distinct CDR3 sequences, 9% to 10% seen once. The sequenced sample consisted of whole blood. These TCRs come from an adult who was a healthcare worker with PCR-confirmed SARS-CoV-2 infection or an uninfected control (not recorded which).

This clonotype was recorded many times. The V call is TRBV12-3 or TRBV12-4, the J call TRBJ1-1, with 8 bases fitting TRBD1. Unmatched junction bases numbered 8, after V lost 5 bases and J lost 0 bases. This CDR3 has 16 amino acids. The CDR3 coding sequence is TGTGCCAGCAGTCCCCGGACAGGGACAATGAACACTGAAGCTTTCTTT. Protein sequence: CASSPRTGTMNTEAFF.

This clonotype came up many times. The chain links TRBV28 to TRBJ2-7, with D perhaps given as TRBD1 or TRBD2 (5 bases each). The ends were cut back, 3 bases at V and 1 base at J, with 13 bases in the middle. This CDR3 is 15 amino acids long. CDR1 is MDHEN and CDR2 is SYDVKM in the germline V gene. The CDR3 DNA reads as TGTGCCAGCAGTTTGGGCTGGGACCCTTCCTACGAGCAGTACTTC. This sequence encodes CASSLGWDPSYEQYF.

There are many counts of this clonotype. J is TRBJ1-5 and V is TRBV28; 7 bases align to TRBD1. The length of the CDR3 is 14 residues. Germline CDR1 MDHEN, CDR2 SYDVKM. The trim removed 4 bases at V and 7 bases at J, leaving 7 bases unmatched. In DNA form, the CDR3 reads TGTGCCAGCAGTTCAGGGGGGGGCATGCAGCCCCAGCATTTT. It is translated as CASSSGGGMQPQHF.

This clonotype was seen repeatedly, ten times or more. The genes are TRBV20-1 and TRBJ2-3, with 10 bases matching TRBD2. The germline gives CDR1 DFQATT, CDR2 SNEGSKA (reference sequence). Germline trimming cut 3 bases from V and 3 bases from J; bases unmatched to any gene: 6. The CDR3 covers 15 residues. The chain's CDR3 is CSASDSGGLTDTQYF. CDR3 coding DNA: TGCAGTGCTAGTGATAGCGGGGGGCTTACAGATACGCAGTATTTT.

The chain couples TRBV28 to TRBJ2-7, with D possibly called TRBD1 or TRBD2 (5 bases each). Germline assignment: CDR1 MDHEN and CDR2 SYDVKM. V gave up 3 bases and J gave up 3 bases, with 12 bases separating them. The CDR3 covers 14 residues. The CDR3 reads CASSLPGAYYEQYF. As DNA, the CDR3 is TGTGCCAGCAGTTTGCCCGGGGCCTACTACGAGCAGTACTTC. The entire variable domain, with the rest obtained from reference TRBV28 and TRBJ2-7, is as follows: DVKVTQSSRYLVKRTGEKVFLECVQDMDHENMFWYRQDPGLGLRLIYFSYDVKMKEKGDIPEGYSVSREKKERFSLILESASTNQTSMYLCASSLPGAYYEQYFGPGTRLTVT.

This clonotype was recorded a few times. The V gene is TRBV6-5, the J gene TRBJ1-1; tentatively, D is TRBD1 (5 bases). Per the germline V gene, CDR1 is MNHEY and CDR2 is SVGAGI. V was shortened by 6 bases and J by 9 bases, with 17 bases between the two germline ends. CDR3 length: 13 amino acids. Here the CDR3 reads CASSPARGGKAFF. CDR3 nucleotide sequence: TGTGCCAGCAGCCCCGCAAGGGGCGGGAAAGCTTTCTTT.